These T cell receptor beta chains were read from a single sample in a study of blood T cell repertoires in COVID-19. The method was immunoSEQ multiplex PCR; TCRdb's version includes in-frame clones alone and lacks a portion of them. This table holds 250,000 to 300,000 clones, about nine tenths found once. Sequenced: PBMCs or T cells enriched from blood (not recorded which). These receptors were taken from a man in his late teens or twenties who had recovered from COVID-19. The CDR3 runs from the conserved cysteine through the conserved F or W. D genes are given only for firm matches. Some rows have no size entry. The others give once, few or many, or a class for an expanded clone.

size,J,D,V,CDR3,DNA
NA,TRBJ1-1,NA,TRBV7-9,CASSFQGSSTEAFF,TGTGCCAGCAGCTTTCAGGGATCGAGCACTGAAGCTTTCTTT
NA,TRBJ1-5,NA,TRBV19,CASSISARVNQPQHF,TGTGCCAGTAGTATATCCGCTCGGGTCAATCAGCCCCAGCATTTT
NA,TRBJ2-6,NA,TRBV27,CASSFSGANVLTF,TGTGCCAGCAGTTTTTCAGGGGCCAACGTCCTGACTTTC
NA,TRBJ2-1,TRBD2,TRBV7-2,CASRPGLAGDNEQFF,TGTGCCAGCAGACCAGGACTAGCGGGGGACAATGAGCAGTTCTTC
NA,TRBJ2-7,TRBD1,TRBV4-1,CASSQDLGTGVYEQYF,TGCGCCAGCAGCCAAGATCTCGGGACAGGGGTCTACGAGCAGTACTTC
NA,TRBJ1-2,NA,TRBV19,CASRTGSFNYGYTF,TGTGCCAGTAGAACAGGGAGTTTTAACTATGGCTACACCTTC
NA,TRBJ2-7,NA,TRBV5-1,CASSSRGDSYEQYF,TGCGCCAGCAGCTCACGCGGGGATTCCTACGAGCAGTACTTC
NA,TRBJ1-1,TRBD1,TRBV5-4,CASSLTTGGLNPEAFF,TGTGCCAGCAGCTTAACAACAGGGGGCTTAAACCCTGAAGCTTTCTTT
NA,TRBJ2-1,TRBD2,TRBV15,CATSREEREGVNEQFF,TGTGCCACCAGCAGAGAAGAGCGGGAGGGAGTCAATGAGCAGTTCTTC
NA,TRBJ1-4,NA,TRBV9,CASSTGPIRNTPSEKLFF,TGTGCCAGCAGCACAGGCCCCATCCGTAACACACCTAGTGAAAAACTGTTTTTT
few,TRBJ2-5,TRBD2,TRBV3-1/TRBV3-2,CASRTSGGAGTQYF,TGTGCCAGCAGGACTAGCGGGGGGGCCGGGACCCAGTACTTC
NA,TRBJ1-1,NA,TRBV7-8,CASVSRPGNAFF,TGTGCCAGCGTATCACGTCCGGGAAATGCTTTCTTT
NA,TRBJ1-1,NA,TRBV27,CASSLKTGLGTEAFF,TGTGCCAGCAGTTTGAAGACGGGTCTGGGCACTGAAGCTTTCTTT
NA,TRBJ1-2,NA,TRBV5-6,CASSLGLGGNYGYTF,TGTGCCAGCAGCTTGGGGCTGGGGGGGAACTATGGCTACACCTTC
NA,TRBJ2-1,TRBD2,TRBV9,CASSVAGGSLNEQFF,TGTGCCAGCAGCGTAGCGGGAGGATCTCTCAATGAGCAGTTCTTC
NA,TRBJ1-1,TRBD1,TRBV2,CASSEALTGGNTEAFF,TGTGCCAGCAGTGAAGCCTTGACAGGGGGCAACACTGAAGCTTTCTTT
once,TRBJ1-1,NA,TRBV6-2/TRBV6-3,CASSYFSYRTLNTEAFF,TGTGCCAGCAGTTACTTTTCTTATCGGACATTGAACACTGAAGCTTTCTTT
NA,TRBJ2-2,TRBD1,TRBV5-8,CASSLRTGTWTGELFF,TGTGCCAGCAGCTTGCGGACAGGGACGTGGACCGGGGAGCTGTTTTTT
NA,TRBJ2-4,NA,TRBV19,CASSIDAGPIQYF,TGTGCCAGTAGTATAGATGCGGGACCCATTCAGTACTTC
NA,TRBJ2-7,TRBD2,TRBV7-2,CASTLLAGIRDEQYF,TGTGCCAGCACCCTTCTAGCGGGAATCCGCGACGAGCAGTACTTC
NA,TRBJ2-2,TRBD1,TRBV27,CASSRRRGPSTGELFF,TGTGCCAGCAGCCGTCGTAGGGGGCCGAGCACCGGGGAGCTGTTTTTT